Below, 5 T cell receptor beta chains from the same sample are listed, as sequenced in a study of T cell responses to AZD1222 COVID-19 vaccine. TCRdb keeps only in-frame clones here, not all; method: immunoSEQ multiplex PCR. This table holds some 190,000 clones, roughly nine tenths found once. The starting material was peripheral blood, obtained 28 days after the second AZD1222 dose. The receptors originated from an adult who received the AZD1222 COVID-19 vaccine.

The chain employs TRBV5-8 and TRBJ2-2, with 11 bases aligning to TRBD2. The V gene's germline CDR1 is SGHTS and CDR2 YDEGEE. The CDR3 loop spans 16 amino acids. Germline trimming cut 4 bases from V and 0 bases from J; bases unmatched to any gene: 2. CDR3 in amino acids: CASSRGLAANTGELFF. The CDR3 DNA sequence: TGTGCCAGCAGCCGGGGACTAGCGGCGAACACCGGGGAGCTGTTTTTT.

This clone appeared once. The chain has TRBV30 and TRBJ2-2; D is undetermined. Germline V lookup: CDR1 GTSNPN, CDR2 SVGIG (reference sequence). The V and J ends lost 0 bases and 1 base respectively, with 3 bases between them. This CDR3 region has 13 residues. This chain's CDR3 is CAWSVQNTGELFF. Written as DNA, the CDR3 is TGTGCCTGGAGTGTACAGAACACCGGGGAGCTGTTTTTT.

The chain joins TRBV5-4 to TRBJ2-5, with 7 nucleotides matching TRBD2. After removal of 3 bases from V and 7 bases from J, the junction contained 0 bases not matched to a gene. Germline V gives CDR1 SGHNT, CDR2 YYREEE (reference sequence). The CDR3 totals 11 residues. The CDR3 DNA is TGTGCCAGCAGCTGGGGGGGGACCCAGTACTTC. Its translation: CASSWGGTQYF.

This clone was seen just once. The V call is TRBV25-1, the J call TRBJ2-1; 7 nucleotides line up with TRBD1. From germline, CDR1 is MGHDK and CDR2 SYGVNS. The V gene end was trimmed by 6 bases and the J gene end by 6 bases; junction bases not matched to a gene: 8. The CDR3 runs to 14 residues. The CDR3 DNA is TGTGCCAGCAGAAAGGGGGCCGGAGGCAATGAGCAGTTCTTC. Translation: CASRKGAGGNEQFF.

A word on this clone: The sample has other DNA sequences that encode this CDR3 too. J is TRBJ2-6 and V is TRBV5-4; unclear D gene. Germline V gene lookup returns CDR1 SGHNT and CDR2 YYREEE (reference sequence). CDR3 length: 15 residues. V gave up 0 bases and J gave up 0 bases, with 4 bases separating them. The CDR3 bases are TGTGCCAGCAGCTTGGGTGGCTCTGGGGCCAACGTCCTGACTTTC. This sequence encodes CASSLGGSGANVLTF.